This passage covers 14 T cell receptor beta chains from one sample sequenced in a study of shared clonotypes between healthy human individuals. Clones were sequenced by immunoSEQ multiplex PCR, and TCRdb holds only the in-frame ones, with some missing. The sample shows about 1 million clones, more than 60% of them seen only once. The sample comprised memory CD4+ T cells sorted from blood. The subset: CD45RA-negative fraction. The receptors stem from a man aged 18 to 29 in good health.

The chain uses TRBV19 and TRBJ1-6, with a tentative D call TRBD1 (5 bases). V lost 11 bases to trimming and J lost 0 bases, with 11 bases between them. Germline values: CDR1 LNHDA, CDR2 SQIVND (reference sequence). The CDR3 totals 14 residues. CDR3 loop: CASGGGSYNSPLHF. In DNA, the CDR3 is TGTGCCTCCGGGGGGGGCTCCTATAATTCACCCCTCCACTTT.

The sample holds a few counts of this clone. The genes are TRBV7-9 and TRBJ2-7, with D unclear. CDR3 size: 14 residues. Per the germline V gene, CDR1 is SEHNR and CDR2 is FQNEAQ (reference sequence). V lost 5 bases, J lost 3 bases, and 14 bases lay in between. The CDR3 loop is CASSGGGQNYEQYF. CDR3 nucleotides: TGTGCCAGCAGCGGTGGTGGGCAGAACTACGAGCAGTACTTC.

This clone appeared a single time. The chain carries TRBV19 and TRBJ2-5; weak D call: TRBD2 (6 bases). The CDR3 totals 15 residues. Trimming left V 3 bases short and J 1 base short, with 12 bases between. Per the germline V gene, CDR1 is LNHDA and CDR2 is SQIVND (reference sequence). The CDR3 sequence is CASSIGLRGQETQYF. The DNA of the CDR3 is TGTGCCAGTAGTATCGGGTTGCGGGGCCAAGAGACCCAGTACTTC.

The rearrangement uses TRBV28 and TRBJ2-7; possibly TRBD2 for D (5 bases). The germline V and J ends were trimmed by 5 bases and 2 bases, with 13 bases remaining between them. The CDR3 sequence is 14 residues long. Per germline, CDR1 MDHEN and CDR2 SYDVKM. CDR3 residues: CASSKASGTYEQYF. Here the CDR3 DNA reads TGTGCCAGCAGTAAAGCATCCGGGACCTACGAGCAGTACTTC.

The chain couples TRBV6-5 to TRBJ2-2; D may be TRBD2 (5 bases). Trimming pared 7 bases from V and 5 bases from J, leaving 8 bases between. CDR1 is MNHEY, CDR2 SVGAGI, per germline. The length of the CDR3 is 12 residues. The CDR3 here is CASMRGTGELFF. In DNA form, the CDR3 reads TGTGCCAGCATGCGAGGGACCGGGGAGCTGTTTTTT.

This clone was seen only a few times. This rearrangement joins TRBV11-2 to TRBJ2-3, with D hard to call. Trimming took 8 bases from V and 2 from J, leaving 8 bases between them. CDR1 is SGHAT and CDR2 is FQNNGV in the germline V gene. The CDR3 length is 12 residues. The CDR3 protein is CASASDTDTQYF. The DNA of the CDR3 is TGTGCCAGCGCCTCAGACACAGATACGCAGTATTTT.

This chain links TRBV27 with TRBJ1-2, with a tentative D call TRBD1 (5 bases). V lost 4 bases, J lost 4 bases, and 13 bases lay in between. The CDR3 has 14 amino acids. Germline CDR1 MNHEY, CDR2 SMNVEV (reference sequence). The CDR3 DNA follows: TGTGCCAGCAGTTATCGGCCAGGGAGCTATGGCTACACCTTC. Translation gives CASSYRPGSYGYTF.

The J gene is TRBJ2-1, the V gene TRBV5-7, with D perhaps given as TRBD1 or TRBD2 (5 bases each). TRBV5-7 is reported as an ORF; its role is uncertain. CDR3 length: 12 residues. V shed 3 bases and J shed 8 bases, with 9 bases lying between them. The CDR3 protein is CASSSGPDEQFF. CDR3 bases: TGTGCCAGCAGCTCGGGACCGGATGAGCAGTTCTTC.

This clone was counted many times. The V gene is TRBV7-8, the J gene TRBJ1-1; D is unclear. V was clipped by 6 bases and J by 4 bases, with 21 bases between them. Germline CDR1 reads SGHVS; CDR2 reads FQNEAQ. This CDR3 comprises 16 residues. The CDR3 DNA follows: TGTGCCAGCAGACCGGTCACGGTTCCTCGCGGCACTGAAGCTTTCTTT. Amino acid sequence: CASRPVTVPRGTEAFF.

This clone was observed a few times. In the same sample, other DNA sequences code for this CDR3. The rearrangement links TRBV5-1 to TRBJ1-4; 8 bases match TRBD1. This CDR3 has 14 residues. J gave up 7 bases and V 2 bases, and 4 bases lay outside the gene matches. Germline CDR1 SGHRS, CDR2 YFSETQ. The chain's CDR3 is CASSLGQGGEKLFF. The CDR3 nucleotides are TGCGCCAGCAGCTTAGGACAGGGAGGTGAAAAACTGTTTTTT.

This rearrangement joins TRBV10-1 to TRBJ2-1, with D possibly TRBD1 on 6 matching bases. V was trimmed by 8 bases and J by 9 bases, leaving 14 bases between them. The CDR3 consists of 12 residues. The germline V gene has CDR1 WNHNN and CDR2 SYGVQD (reference sequence). CDR3 in DNA: TGCGCCAGCTCCGGACAGAATAGTGAGCAGTTCTTC. It yields the protein CASSGQNSEQFF.

The chain combines TRBV5-6 with TRBJ1-4; D call uncertain. Trimming shortened V by 0 bases and J by 3 bases, and 12 bases separated the two germline ends. Per the germline V gene, CDR1 is SGHDT and CDR2 is YYEEEE. CDR3 length: 16 amino acids. The CDR3 nucleotides read TGTGCCAGCAGCTTGGACGGGTATCGGTCTAATGAAAAACTGTTTTTT. Translating it yields CASSLDGYRSNEKLFF.

V is TRBV7-6 and J is TRBJ2-2, with D hard to call. Germline-derived CDR1 and CDR2 are SGHVS and FNYEAQ. CDR3 length: 20 amino acids. V was clipped by 0 bases and J by 3 bases, with 23 bases between them. CDR3 DNA sequence: TGTGCCAGCAGCTTAGCCGAGACCCACCTTCCTCCCTCCTACACCGGGGAGCTGTTTTTT. Translating it yields CASSLAETHLPPSYTGELFF.

The chain links TRBV6-5 to TRBJ1-4, with 7 bases that match TRBD1. The CDR3 totals 15 residues. Trimming cost V 3 bases and J 8 bases; bases outside gene matches: 9. Per germline, CDR1 MNHEY and CDR2 SVGAGI. The CDR3 nucleotides read TGTGCCAGCAGTTATTACAGGGGCGTGAACGAAAAACTGTTTTTT. Protein: CASSYYRGVNEKLFF.